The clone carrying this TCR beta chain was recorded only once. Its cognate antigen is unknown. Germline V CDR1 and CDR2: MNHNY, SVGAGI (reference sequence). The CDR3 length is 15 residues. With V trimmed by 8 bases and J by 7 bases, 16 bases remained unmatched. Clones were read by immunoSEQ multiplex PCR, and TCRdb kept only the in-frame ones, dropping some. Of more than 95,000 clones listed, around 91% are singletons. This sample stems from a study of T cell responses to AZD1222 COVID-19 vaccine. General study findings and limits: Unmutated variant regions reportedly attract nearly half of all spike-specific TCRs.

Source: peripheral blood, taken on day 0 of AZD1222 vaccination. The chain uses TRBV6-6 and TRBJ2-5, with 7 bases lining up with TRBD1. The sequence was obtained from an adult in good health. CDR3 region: CASLQPKGGGGTQYF. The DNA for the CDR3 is TGTGCCAGCCTACAACCGAAAGGGGGCGGAGGGACCCAGTACTTC.